The clone carrying this TCR beta chain is termed medium-sized. Its antigen is still unknown. V was pared by 8 bases and J by 0 bases, with 17 bases between. Germline V gives CDR1 SNHLY, CDR2 FYNNEI. The CDR3 contains 15 residues. Using approximately 16 ng of total RNA, TCR libraries were made with the QIAseq Immune Repertoire TCR panel. TCRdb reprocessed the reads via MiXCR and lists one record per CDR3 protein. The data show more than 950 distinct CDR3 sequences, 5% to 6.5% seen once. The data belong to a study of circulating CD8 cells and anti-PD-1 response in melanoma. Study information: Patients received intravenous nivolumab, 3 mg/kg, every 2 weeks.

Study-wide findings and caveats: Diversity ranked highest in DNEG and lowest in TIGIT subsets.

Sorting of live CD3+CD8+TCRalphabeta+ cells by PD-1 and/or TIGIT gave four subsets. The chain employs TRBV2 and TRBJ2-7; D is uncertain. This specimen consisted of CD8+ T cells from PBMCs, obtained at baseline or after one month of anti-PD-1 therapy (not recorded which). The TCR was taken from a human donor with melanoma. In DNA, the CDR3 is TGTGCCAGCCTTTCCGCGCCCTTTAGCTCCTACGAGCAGTACTTC. Translation gives CASLSAPFSSYEQYF.